The 26 T cell receptor beta chains reported below all come from one sample, sequenced in a study of shared clonotypes between healthy human individuals (TCRdb year 2020). The method behind the library was the immunoSEQ multiplex PCR assay. TCRdb stores this immuneACCESS table with in-frame sequences only. Part of the clones is absent; in the studies checked, under half of the shortfall reflects unresolved V genes, and no reason is known for the rest. Counted in this sample were over 150,000 clones; about 68% of them appeared once. In total, the top ten clones hold about 9.4% of the sample. The sequenced material came from memory CD4+ T cells sorted from blood. This specimen's cell subset or site label, per the study, means: CD45RA-negative fraction. These receptors were collected from a man younger than 45 in good health.

The V and J genes are TRBV13 and TRBJ2-1; D is ambiguous. This CDR3 spans 13 amino acids. Germline assignment: CDR1 PRHDT and CDR2 FYEKMQ (reference sequence). Trimming took 7 bases from V and 1 from J, leaving 8 bases between them. As DNA, the CDR3 is TGTGCCAGCAAGTGGGTATCCTACAATGAGCAGTTCTTC. This encodes CASKWVSYNEQFF.

In its sample, this clone was seen a few times. The chain uses TRBV6-1 and TRBJ1-2; no clear D. The CDR3 spans 12 residues. CDR1 is MNHNS, CDR2 SASEGT, per germline. V was clipped by 5 bases and J by 7 bases, with 11 bases between them. The CDR3 DNA reads as TGTGCCAGCAGTCCCTACCCAGGTGGCTACACCTTC. The encoded protein is CASSPYPGGYTF.

The chain uses TRBV5-5 and TRBJ1-1; TRBD1 aligns across 10 bases. CDR1 is SGHKS and CDR2 is YYEKEE in the germline V gene (reference sequence). CDR3 length equals 15 residues. J gave up 6 bases and V 3 bases, and 8 bases lay outside the gene matches. DNA for the CDR3: TGTGCCAGCAGCTCGACCGGGACAGGGGTACCTGAAGCTTTCTTT. It encodes CASSSTGTGVPEAFF.

This clone was counted once. The chain joins TRBV2 to TRBJ2-3; 9 bases fit TRBD2. There are 13 residues in the CDR3. CDR1 is SNHLY, CDR2 FYNNEI, per germline. V dropped 6 bases and J dropped 4; count of bases not matched to a gene: 2. In DNA form, the CDR3 reads TGTGCCAGCAGGGGACTAGCCCCAGATACGCAGTATTTT. This codes for CASRGLAPDTQYF.

This chain connects TRBV6-5 to TRBJ2-7; D is undetermined. V lost 5 bases to trimming and J lost 1 base, with 12 bases between them. The CDR3 length is 14 residues. The germline CDR1 and CDR2 sequences are MNHEY and SVGAGI. CDR3 DNA sequence: TGTGCCAGCAGTCCTTATACGGTTTCCTACGAGCAGTACTTC. This encodes CASSPYTVSYEQYF.

The genes are TRBV7-9 and TRBJ2-2; D possibly corresponds to TRBD2 (6 bases). This CDR3 region has 15 residues. Germline CDR1 reads SEHNR; CDR2 reads FQNEAQ (reference sequence). Trimming took off 1 base at V and 1 base at J, with 7 bases between the two ends. The CDR3 loop is CASSLVRGNTGELFF. CDR3 in DNA: TGTGCCAGCAGCTTAGTGCGGGGGAACACCGGGGAGCTGTTTTTT.

V is TRBV11-2 and J is TRBJ2-7; possible D gene TRBD2, 5 bases. V was cut by 5 bases and J by 2 bases, with 10 bases left in between. The CDR3 extends over 13 amino acids. Germline-derived CDR1 and CDR2 are SGHAT and FQNNGV. The CDR3 bases are TGTGCCAGCAGCCGGTGGGAGACCTACGAGCAGTACTTC. Its translation: CASSRWETYEQYF. The full variable domain, rest sourced from reference TRBV11-2 and TRBJ2-7, is EAGVAQSPRYKIIEKRQSVAFWCNPISGHATLYWYQQILGQGPKLLIQFQNNGVVDDSQLPKDRFSAERLKGVDSTLKIQPAKLEDSAVYLCASSRWETYEQYFGPGTRLTVT.

The rearrangement joins TRBV2 to TRBJ2-1; D unclear. The CDR3 extends over 15 amino acids. CDR1 is SNHLY and CDR2 is FYNNEI in the germline V gene. Trimming took 4 bases from V and 0 from J, leaving 10 bases between them. The CDR3 region has the DNA TGTGCCAGCAGTGTTGACACGAGCTCCTACAATGAGCAGTTCTTC. Its protein product is CASSVDTSSYNEQFF.

This clone turned up a few times. The chain links TRBV7-3 to TRBJ1-1; unclear D gene. The CDR3 is made up of 13 amino acids. The ends were cut back, 4 bases at V and 3 bases at J, with 9 bases in the middle. From germline, CDR1 is SGHTA and CDR2 FQGTGA. The CDR3 DNA sequence: TGTGCCAGCAGCTCCGATCCGGACACTGAAGCTTTCTTT. This translates into CASSSDPDTEAFF.

The sample holds many counts of this clone. This rearrangement joins TRBV9 to TRBJ2-1; 14 bases align to TRBD2. The CDR3 extends over 14 amino acids. CDR1 is SGDLS, CDR2 YYNGEE, per germline. V dropped 5 bases and J dropped 13; count of bases not matched to a gene: 8. The CDR3, as DNA: TGTGCCAGCAGTAAGGGACTAGCGGGAGTAGGACAGTTCTTC. Residues: CASSKGLAGVGQFF.

This clone was found a few times. The J gene is TRBJ2-7, the V gene TRBV27; D is ambiguous. In germline, CDR1 is MNHEY, CDR2 SMNVEV (reference sequence). The CDR3 is 16 residues long. V was trimmed by 3 bases and J by 1 base, leaving 16 bases between them. The CDR3 DNA reads TGTGCCAGCAGTTTTTATGGCGTTTCGGGTTCCTACGAGCAGTACTTC. It translates to CASSFYGVSGSYEQYF.

The V gene is TRBV5-4, the J gene TRBJ1-4; D is perhaps TRBD1 (5 bases). Germline V gene lookup returns CDR1 SGHNT and CDR2 YYREEE (reference sequence). CDR3 length: 14 residues. Trimming left V 0 bases short and J 5 bases short, with 8 bases between. CDR3 in amino acids: CASSLGGANEKLFF. In nucleotides, the CDR3 is TGTGCCAGCAGCTTGGGAGGGGCGAATGAAAAACTGTTTTTT.

J is TRBJ2-3 and V is TRBV5-5, with TRBD1 as a possible D gene (5 bases). Germline CDR1 is SGHKS and CDR2 is YYEKEE (reference sequence). V shed 4 bases and J shed 2 bases, with 11 bases lying between them. This CDR3 has 14 residues. As DNA, the CDR3 is TGTGCCAGCAGCCCTGGGGCCTACACAGATACGCAGTATTTT. Its protein is CASSPGAYTDTQYF.

This clone was seen once. The V gene is TRBV9, the J gene TRBJ2-3; TRBD1 is a possible D gene (6 bases). The CDR3 has 17 residues. Germline CDR1 is SGDLS and CDR2 is YYNGEE. V was trimmed by 0 bases and J by 1 base, leaving 15 bases between them. CDR3 sequence: CASSVDLWTEGTDTQYF. For the CDR3, the DNA is TGTGCCAGCAGCGTAGATCTTTGGACAGAGGGCACAGATACGCAGTATTTT.

This clone has a single count. The rearrangement uses TRBV6-4 and TRBJ2-1; maybe TRBD1 (6 bases). The CDR3 sequence is 13 residues long. Trimming stripped 3 bases from V and 13 bases from J, with 16 bases between. Germline lookup yields CDR1 MRHNA and CDR2 SNTAGT. The chain's CDR3 is CASSDSPDRFQFF. The DNA of the CDR3 is TGTGCCAGCAGTGATTCTCCCGACAGGTTCCAGTTCTTC.

The chain couples TRBV7-2 to TRBJ2-1; D is undetermined. V lost 3 bases and J 5 bases, leaving 11 bases between the germline ends. The CDR3 extends over 14 amino acids. Germline-derived CDR1 and CDR2 are SGHTA and FQGNSA. The CDR3 DNA reads as TGTGCCAGCAGCTTGTTCGGGTGGGACAATGAGCAGTTCTTC. Translated, it gives CASSLFGWDNEQFF.

This clone was observed a handful of times. The CDR3 is CASSLVASQETQYF. As DNA, the CDR3 is TGCGCCAGCAGCTTGGTGGCTTCCCAAGAGACCCAGTACTTC. The rearrangement uses TRBV5-1 and TRBJ2-5; D is unclear. CDR1 and CDR2 from the germline V gene are SGHRS and YFSETQ. There are 14 residues in the CDR3. The V gene lost 0 bases and the J gene lost 1 base, with 7 bases spanning the gap.

The V and J genes are TRBV5-4 and TRBJ2-7, with TRBD2 identical over 9 bases. CDR1 is SGHNT, CDR2 YYREEE, per germline (reference sequence). V lost 4 bases, J lost 7 bases, and 15 bases stayed unmatched. CDR3 length: 16 amino acids. CDR3 loop: CASSQDPSGRPGEQYF. The CDR3 nucleotides are TGTGCCAGCAGCCAAGATCCCAGCGGGAGGCCGGGTGAGCAGTACTTC.

This sequence joins TRBV18 and TRBJ2-5; 8 bases agree with TRBD1. The CDR3 is 16 residues long. V shed 4 bases and J 7 bases; nucleotides not matched to a gene: 14. Per germline, CDR1 KGHSH and CDR2 LQKENI. The CDR3 loop is CASSHDGTGPGGTQYF. CDR3 in DNA: TGTGCCAGCTCACATGACGGGACAGGCCCCGGTGGGACCCAGTACTTC. Using reference TRBV18 and TRBJ2-5 for the parts outside the CDR3, the full variable domain is NAGVMQNPRHLVRRRGQEARLRCSPMKGHSHVYWYRQLPEEGLKFMVYLQKENIIDESGMPKERFSAEFPKEGPSILRIQQVVRGDSAAYFCASSHDGTGPGGTQYFGPGTRLLVL.

V usage is TRBV28 and J usage is TRBJ2-7; D might be TRBD1 (6 bases). The CDR3 has 15 amino acids. Trimming pared 5 bases from V and 3 bases from J, leaving 17 bases between. Germline values: CDR1 MDHEN, CDR2 SYDVKM. The CDR3 nucleotides read TGTGCCAGCAGTCCCGCCGGACAGACCGACTACGAGCAGTACTTC. It codes for CASSPAGQTDYEQYF.

This clone came up a few times. This chain links TRBV13 with TRBJ2-7, with 7 nucleotides matching TRBD2. V was pared by 5 bases and J by 5 bases, with 18 bases of the junction left unmatched. The germline CDR1 and CDR2 sequences are PRHDT and FYEKMQ (reference sequence). The CDR3 extends over 17 amino acids. The CDR3 reads CASSQQGAGRGIHEQYF. The CDR3 DNA follows: TGTGCCAGCAGCCAGCAGGGAGCGGGGAGGGGTATTCACGAGCAGTACTTC.

V usage is TRBV7-8 and J usage is TRBJ2-1; D is possibly TRBD1 or TRBD2 (5 bases each). Trimming removed 8 bases from V and 9 bases from J, with 17 bases in between. This CDR3 comprises 13 residues. CDR1 and CDR2 (germline): SGHVS, FQNEAQ. The CDR3 DNA reads as TGTGCCAGCGCCCATTTGGGGGTAGGTGAGCAGTTCTTC. It encodes CASAHLGVGEQFF.

This clone was observed a few times. At one of its ends the junction is not consistent with the germline gene, which may arise from a read error. The chain is built from TRBV6-5 and TRBJ2-3; D might be TRBD1 (6 bases). Per germline, CDR1 MNHEY and CDR2 SVGAGI. The CDR3 is 12 amino acids. CDR3 sequence: CASSSPTGPPRF. The CDR3 DNA follows: TGTGCCAGCAGTTCCCCGACAGGCCCCCCCCGTTTT.

This rearrangement joins TRBV4-3 to TRBJ2-7; TRBD2 matches 8 bases. CDR3 length: 13 residues. Per germline, CDR1 LGHNA and CDR2 YSLEER. V dropped 0 bases and J dropped 6; count of bases not matched to a gene: 1. The CDR3 DNA is TGCGCCAGCAGCCAAGATGCGGGGGGCGAGCAGTACTTC. As protein: CASSQDAGGEQYF.

This clone has a count of ten or more. The chain carries TRBV7-9 and TRBJ1-2; D is ambiguous. Trimming removed 5 bases from V and 7 bases from J, with 11 bases in between. The CDR3 loop spans 12 amino acids. CDR1 and CDR2 (germline): SEHNR, FQNEAQ (reference sequence). The CDR3 here is CASSLEGGGYTF. DNA for the CDR3: TGTGCCAGCAGCCTCGAGGGAGGTGGCTACACCTTC. The full variable domain, in which reference TRBV7-9 and TRBJ1-2 provide the parts outside the CDR3, is DTGVSQNPRHKITKRGQNVTFRCDPISEHNRLYWYRQTLGQGPEFLTYFQNEAQLEKSRLLSDRFSAERPKGSFSTLEIQRTEQGDSAMYLCASSLEGGGYTFGSGTRLTVV.

A word on this clone: The junction and the germline gene differ at one end; a read error may be behind it. The V call is TRBV10-1, the J call TRBJ2-2; D tentatively reads TRBD1 or TRBD2 (5 bases each). The CDR3 is made up of 12 amino acids. CDR1 is WNHNN, CDR2 SYGVQD, per germline (reference sequence). The CDR3 nucleotides read TGCGCCAGCAATGAGGGGACCGGGGAGCTGTTTTTT. Its protein product is CASNEGTGELFF.